Listed below are T cell receptor beta chains from one sample, sequenced in a study of OX40 agonist ivuxolimab in advanced cancers. The repertoire was sequenced with immunoSEQ multiplex PCR; TCRdb's copy has only in-frame clones and lacks some. This sample carries tens of thousands of clones, roughly 84% of them seen once, and the ten largest clones take 9.5% to 15%. The source material was CD4+ or CD8+ T cells sorted from blood, sampled in a trial of the OX40 agonist ivuxolimab. These receptors came from an adult with an advanced solid tumor such as melanoma, head and neck, liver or kidney cancer. CDR3s include the opening cysteine and the closing phenylalanine or tryptophan. A D gene is named only where the DNA matches it firmly. The size field is filled for only some rows; it gives once, few, many or a size class.

D	V	size	length	J	DNA	CDR3
NA	TRBV15	NA	17	TRBJ2-6	TGTGCCACCCAATATCGCCGGGCCTACTCTGGGGCCAACGTCCTGACTTTC	CATQYRRAYSGANVLTF
TRBD1	TRBV10-3	once	15	TRBJ2-3	TGTGCCACCCTTACGACAGGGGGTGAAACAGATACGCAGTATTTT	CATLTTGGETDTQYF
NA	TRBV2	NA	15	TRBJ1-6	TGTGCCAGCAGTCCAAGTAGCTCCTATAATTCACCCCTCCACTTT	CASSPSSSYNSPLHF
NA	TRBV28	once	14	TRBJ2-3	TGTGCCAGCAGTTACCCAGGGGCCGCAGATACGCAGTATTTT	CASSYPGAADTQYF
NA	TRBV7-2	NA	12	TRBJ2-1	TGTGCCAGCACGCAGGTTTCCAATGAGCAGTTCTTC	CASTQVSNEQFF
TRBD1	TRBV30	NA	15	TRBJ2-4	TGTGCCTGGAGTCTATTCCGGGACAGCAAAAACATTCAGTACTTC	CAWSLFRDSKNIQYF
NA	TRBV28	NA	12	TRBJ2-3	TGTGCCTGGGGAAGGGTCTCAGATACGCAGTATTTT	CAWGRVSDTQYF
NA	TRBV9	NA	13	TRBJ1-1	TGTGCCAGCAGCGCCGGGGGAGCTGCTGAAGCTTTCTTT	CASSAGGAAEAFF
NA	TRBV6-5	once	13	TRBJ1-1	TGTGCCAGCAGGCCAGGGATGAACACTGAAGCTTTCTTT	CASRPGMNTEAFF
NA	TRBV6-6	NA	10	TRBJ2-5	TGTGCCACCCTCGGAGAGACCCAGTACTTC	CATLGETQYF
TRBD1	TRBV5-4	NA	19	TRBJ2-2	TGTGCCAGCAGCTCCCCGGAAGGGACAGGGGGCGAGAGGACCGGGGAGCTGTTTTTT	CASSSPEGTGGERTGELFF
NA	TRBV28	NA	15	TRBJ2-5	TGTGCCAGCAGTTTGGTGGGCCCAGAGGGAGAGACCCAGTACTTC	CASSLVGPEGETQYF
TRBD2	TRBV10-3	NA	16	TRBJ2-3	TGTGCCATCAGCGATCGGACTAGCCAAAGCACAGATACGCAGTATTTT	CAISDRTSQSTDTQYF
TRBD2	TRBV23-1	NA	16	TRBJ2-1	TGCGCCAGCAACAGCGGGACTAGCGGGGGGGCCGGTGAGCAGTTCTTC	CASNSGTSGGAGEQFF
NA	TRBV10-3	NA	16	TRBJ2-1	TGTGCCATCAGTGAGTTCGCACAGGGAGGGCGTAATGAGCAGTTCTTC	CAISEFAQGGRNEQFF
NA	TRBV2	NA	14	TRBJ1-1	TGTGCCAGCAGGCGGGAAGCTGGTAACACTGAAGCTTTCTTT	CASRREAGNTEAFF
NA	TRBV6-1	NA	15	TRBJ1-1	TGTGCCAGCAGTGAACTGCGCGACAGGTCCACTGAAGCTTTCTTT	CASSELRDRSTEAFF
NA	TRBV5-1	NA	15	TRBJ2-5	TGCGCCAGCAGCGACGCCTTGACCGCCCTAGAGACCCAGTACTTC	CASSDALTALETQYF
TRBD1	TRBV19	NA	18	TRBJ2-2	TGTGCCAGTAGTATAGATCTCCGGGACAGCCGTAACACCGGGGAGCTGTTTTTT	CASSIDLRDSRNTGELFF
TRBD2	TRBV5-1	NA	16	TRBJ2-5	TGCGCCAGCAGCCGCCGGGGGGGCGGGAGAGGCGAGACCCAGTACTTC	CASSRRGGGRGETQYF
NA	TRBV18	NA	13	TRBJ2-7	TGTGCCAGCTCACCAAACGGGGGTGGCGAGCAGTACTTC	CASSPNGGGEQYF
NA	TRBV9	NA	13	TRBJ2-5	TGTGCCAGCAGCGTAGACTACCTGGGGACCCAGTACTTC	CASSVDYLGTQYF
TRBD1	TRBV2	once	13	TRBJ2-4	TGTGCCAGCAGTGACCAACAGGGGGGCATTCAGTACTTC	CASSDQQGGIQYF
NA	TRBV11-2	once	13	TRBJ2-5	TGTGCCAGCAGCCCTGACCAGCTGGAGACCCAGTACTTC	CASSPDQLETQYF
NA	TRBV15	NA	14	TRBJ2-5	TGTGCCACCAGCAGTAGCCCCCGGGGAGAGACCCAGTACTTC	CATSSSPRGETQYF
NA	TRBV9	NA	17	TRBJ1-3	TGTGCCAGCAGCCCCTGGGGTGGCAGTATCTCTGGAAACACCATATATTTT	CASSPWGGSISGNTIYF
NA	TRBV10-3	NA	15	TRBJ2-5	TGTGCCATCAGTGAGTCTGGGGATAAGGGGGAGACCCAGTACTTC	CAISESGDKGETQYF
NA	TRBV5-1	NA	16	TRBJ2-5	TGCGCCAGCAGCTTGGTTTGGCAGGGGAACCAAGAGACCCAGTACTTC	CASSLVWQGNQETQYF
NA	TRBV9	NA	15	TRBJ2-2	TGTGCCAGCAGCGTAGAGGTCATGGGAACCGGGGAGCTGTTTTTT	CASSVEVMGTGELFF